This record covers a single T cell receptor beta chain. The sample belongs to a study of blood T cell repertoires in COVID-19. The overall study: Samples of COVID-19 (acute and convalescent) were obtained from the United States, Italy and Spain. From T cells, B-cell-depleted T cells, or PBMCs came the material, which was cDNA or gDNA.

The V segment lost 4 bases and the J segment 4 bases; nucleotides outside the gene matches: 9. The germline V gene encodes CDR1 SGHTA and CDR2 FQGNSA. This CDR3 contains 16 residues. Seattle patients were enrolled while actively infected and followed longitudinally. Authors' data handling: Amplified reference gene primers provided the basis for estimating nucleated cell counts. Sequencing used immunoSEQ multiplex PCR; TCRdb keeps in-frame clones, though not all of them. V and J calls and clone size are those listed in that table; D and trimming were worked out from the DNA. Here the sample spans over 200,000 clones, 75% to 90% being singletons.

This TCR derives from a man aged 30 to 45 with COVID-19, enrolled during active disease. Input material: peripheral blood. The chain joins TRBV7-2 to TRBJ2-1; 8 bases are a match to TRBD2. In DNA form, the CDR3 reads TGTGCCAGCAGCTATAGGGCGGGGGGCCGGTACAATGAGCAGTTCTTC. Its translation: CASSYRAGGRYNEQFF.